This T cell receptor beta chain was captured by sequencing in a study of vaccination effects on CD4 cells after COVID-19. Findings of the study overall: Sampling in the study covered few convalescent patients and included no early post-infection timepoints.

Germline V gene lookup returns CDR1 LNHDA and CDR2 SQIVND (reference sequence). The CDR3 contains 14 residues. Deletions cut 5 bases from V and 4 bases from J, with 14 bases between. TCRdb keeps only in-frame clones here, not all; method: immunoSEQ multiplex PCR. The sample includes roughly 24,000 clones, 77% of them seen just once. On this clone: Antigen specificity is unknown.

Antigen-specific CD4+ T cells expanded by the ViraFEST assay with viral peptide pools were then sequenced. Culture lasted over 9 days before CD4+ T cell isolation. Vaccine administered to participants consisted of two doses of either BNT162b2 or mRNA-1273. Cultures had half their medium replaced with IL-2 medium on days 3 and 7. The source is a human donor who received a COVID-19 vaccine. Sequencing used CD4+ T cells from PBMCs cultured with HCoV-NL63 spike peptides, obtained after COVID-19 vaccination. The chain couples TRBV19 to TRBJ1-2; D is ambiguous. The CDR3 loop reads CASSLALGGYGYTF. The CDR3 coding sequence is TGTGCCAGTAGTCTGGCCCTTGGCGGCTATGGCTACACCTTC.